The clone carrying this T cell receptor (beta chain) was observed once. What it binds is unknown. The CDR3 extends over 15 amino acids. With 4 bases removed from V and 0 bases from J, the gap between germline ends came to 13 bases. Germline assignment: CDR1 MGHDK and CDR2 SYGVNS. Each sample had two DNA replicates, approximately 0.5 ug blood or roughly 1.5 ug tissue. Generated by immunoSEQ multiplex PCR, the TCRdb table keeps only in-frame clones and is missing some. The sample contains tens of thousands of clones, roughly 81% of which appear only once. These data belong to a study of early stage breast cancer tumors. The study, taken as a whole, reports: Commonly generated sequences made up most enriched TCRB sequences shared between patients. In most of the 16 patients, blood comparison separated tumor from normal breast.

This chain uses TRBV25-1 with TRBJ2-7; TRBD1 or TRBD2 may be the D gene (6 bases each). This clonotype was obtained from a person aged 35 to 50 with breast cancer. Sequences were obtained from blood. For the CDR3, the DNA is TGTGCCAGCAGTGCCGGGGGCAGCCTCTCCTACGAGCAGTACTTC. It specifies CASSAGGSLSYEQYF.